The clone carrying this T cell receptor (beta chain) was seen a few times. These data are taken from a study of molecular identifiers for immune sequencing clone quantification. Each CDR3 protein gets one entry after TCRdb re-called the PCR reads with MiXCR. Counted here are 550,000 to 750,000 distinct CDR3 sequences, about 20% occurring once; the ten biggest clones make up around 0.9%. CDR1 and CDR2 (germline): SEHNR, FQNEAQ (reference sequence). This CDR3 spans 14 amino acids. The V end lost 1 base, the J end lost 6 bases, and 10 bases lay between the germline ends. Specimen: naive CD8+ T cells from blood, with Jurkat cell RNA spiked in. The subset was: FACS-sorted CD8+CD4-CCR7+CD45RA+ naive T cells. The rearrangement links TRBV7-9 to TRBJ2-1, with D possibly called TRBD1 or TRBD2 (6 bases each). This TCR was sampled from a human donor in good health. Some libraries in this study had Jurkat cell RNA spiked in. In DNA form, the CDR3 reads TGTGCCAGCAGCTTAGGGGGGGCCCGCAATGAGCAGTTCTTC. The encoded protein is CASSLGGARNEQFF.